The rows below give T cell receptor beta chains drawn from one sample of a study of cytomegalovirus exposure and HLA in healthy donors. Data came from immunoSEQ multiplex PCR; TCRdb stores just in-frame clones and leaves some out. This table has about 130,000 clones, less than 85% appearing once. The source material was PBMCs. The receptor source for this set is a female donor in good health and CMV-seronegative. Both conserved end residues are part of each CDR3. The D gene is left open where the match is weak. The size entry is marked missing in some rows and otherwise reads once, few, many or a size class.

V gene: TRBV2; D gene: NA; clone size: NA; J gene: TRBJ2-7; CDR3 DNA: TGTGCCAGCAGTCGGGACAGGTTGGCAGCGGGACCCCGGGGCGAGCAGTACTTC; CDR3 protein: CASSRDRLAAGPRGEQYF
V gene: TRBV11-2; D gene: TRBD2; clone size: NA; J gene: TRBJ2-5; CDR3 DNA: TGTGCCAGCAGCTTATCTAGCGGGGGTGAGACCCAGTACTTC; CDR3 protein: CASSLSSGGETQYF
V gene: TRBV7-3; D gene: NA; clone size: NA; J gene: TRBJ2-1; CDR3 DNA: TGTGCCAGCAGCTCTCCGGGACTTGAGCAGTTCTTC; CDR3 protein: CASSSPGLEQFF
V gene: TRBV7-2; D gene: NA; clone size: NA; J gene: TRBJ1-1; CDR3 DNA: TGTGCCAGCGTGCCAGACGCGGCGAACACTGAAGCTTTCTTT; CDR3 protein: CASVPDAANTEAFF
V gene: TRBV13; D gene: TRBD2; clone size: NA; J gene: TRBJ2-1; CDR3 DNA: TGTGCCAGCAGCTTAGTGGGGACTAGCGGGAGTGGCTACAATGAGCAGTTCTTC; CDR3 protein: CASSLVGTSGSGYNEQFF
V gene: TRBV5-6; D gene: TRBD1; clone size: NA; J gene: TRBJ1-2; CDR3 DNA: TGTGCCAGCAGCCCGATTGACAGGGCCGATGGCTACACCTTC; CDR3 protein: CASSPIDRADGYTF
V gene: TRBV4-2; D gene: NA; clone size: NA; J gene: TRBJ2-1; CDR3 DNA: TGTGCCAGCAGCATTGGACTGCTCAATGAGCAGTTCTTC; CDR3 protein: CASSIGLLNEQFF
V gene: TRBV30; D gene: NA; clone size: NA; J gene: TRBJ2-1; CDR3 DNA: TGTGCCTGGAGTGTCGGTGGGAGGTTTAATGAGCAGTTCTTC; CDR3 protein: CAWSVGGRFNEQFF
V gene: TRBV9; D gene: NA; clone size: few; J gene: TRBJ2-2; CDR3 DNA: TGTGCCAGCAGCGTAGGGCAGACGAACACCGGGGAGCTGTTTTTT; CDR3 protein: CASSVGQTNTGELFF
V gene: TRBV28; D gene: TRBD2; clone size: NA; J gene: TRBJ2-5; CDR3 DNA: TGTGCCATCCGGGAGCGGGAGGTTTTGGGGGAGCAGTACTTC; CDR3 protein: CAIREREVLGEQYF
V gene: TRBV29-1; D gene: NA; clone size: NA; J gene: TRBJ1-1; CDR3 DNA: TGCAGCGTTAAGACAGGATGGGCCACTGAAGCTTTCTTT; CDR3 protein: CSVKTGWATEAFF
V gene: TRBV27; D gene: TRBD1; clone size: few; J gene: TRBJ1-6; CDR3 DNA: TGTGCCAGCAGACCCGGGACAGGGGCGAGTTCACCCCTCCACTTT; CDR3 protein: CASRPGTGASSPLHF
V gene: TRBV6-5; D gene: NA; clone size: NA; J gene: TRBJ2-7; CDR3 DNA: TGTGCCAGCAGTTCGACCGGGACACCTTCCTACGAGCAGTACTTC; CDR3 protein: CASSSTGTPSYEQYF
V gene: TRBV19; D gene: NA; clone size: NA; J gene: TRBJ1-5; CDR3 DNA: TGTGCCAGTAGAGGGGCATCCTATAGCAATCAGCCCCAGCATTTT; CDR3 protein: CASRGASYSNQPQHF
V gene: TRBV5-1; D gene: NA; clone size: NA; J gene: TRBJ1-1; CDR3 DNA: TGCGCCAGCAGCCCCTCGGGGGGGGCAGCTTTCTTT; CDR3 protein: CASSPSGGAAFF
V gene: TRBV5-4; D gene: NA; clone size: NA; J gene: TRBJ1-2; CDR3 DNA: TGTGCCAGCAGCAGTGCAGGGGAAGGGTTTGGCTACACCTTC; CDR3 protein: CASSSAGEGFGYTF
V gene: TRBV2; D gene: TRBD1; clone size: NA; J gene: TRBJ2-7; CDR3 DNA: TGTGCCAGCTGTTTTGAGGGGGCGATATACGAGCAGTACTTC; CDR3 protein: CASCFEGAIYEQYF
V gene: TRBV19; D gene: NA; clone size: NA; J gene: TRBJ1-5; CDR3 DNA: TGTGCCAGTAGTATCGGACAGAACAATCAGCCCCAGCATTTT; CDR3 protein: CASSIGQNNQPQHF
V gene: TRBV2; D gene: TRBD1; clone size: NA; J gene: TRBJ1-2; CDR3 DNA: TGTGCCAGCAGTACATCGACAGGGGGCTACTATGGCTACACCTTC; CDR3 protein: CASSTSTGGYYGYTF
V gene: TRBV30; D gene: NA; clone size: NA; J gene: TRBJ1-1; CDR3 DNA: TGTGCCTGGAGTACAGTGAACACTGAAGCTTTCTTT; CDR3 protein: CAWSTVNTEAFF
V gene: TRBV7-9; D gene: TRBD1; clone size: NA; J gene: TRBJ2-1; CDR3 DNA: TGTGCCAGCAGCTTGGGACAGGGGGAGTACAATGAGCAGTTCTTC; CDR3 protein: CASSLGQGEYNEQFF
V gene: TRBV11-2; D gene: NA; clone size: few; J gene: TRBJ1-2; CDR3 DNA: TGTGCCAGCAGCTTAGGACGGGGGGCGTATGGCTACACCTTC; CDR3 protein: CASSLGRGAYGYTF